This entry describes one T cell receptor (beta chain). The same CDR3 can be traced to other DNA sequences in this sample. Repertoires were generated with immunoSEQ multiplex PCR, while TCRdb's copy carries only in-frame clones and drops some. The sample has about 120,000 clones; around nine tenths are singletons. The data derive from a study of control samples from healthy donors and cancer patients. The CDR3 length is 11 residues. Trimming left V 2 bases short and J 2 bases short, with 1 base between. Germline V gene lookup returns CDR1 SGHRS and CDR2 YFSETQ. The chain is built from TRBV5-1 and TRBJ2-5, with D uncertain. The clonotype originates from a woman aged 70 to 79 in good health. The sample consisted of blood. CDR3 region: CASSFQETQYF. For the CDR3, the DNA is TGCGCCAGCAGCTTTCAAGAGACCCAGTACTTC.